Here is one TCR beta chain with its context. This sample is drawn from a study of blood T cell repertoires in COVID-19. About the study: Samples taken during acute and convalescent COVID-19 were collected in the United States, Italy and Spain.

Measured with immunoSEQ multiplex PCR; TCRdb has only the in-frame clones, and not every one. The table has about 150,000 clones, around three quarters seen once. Germline V lookup: CDR1 SEHNR, CDR2 FQNEAQ (reference sequence). The CDR3 covers 14 residues. V was shortened by 5 bases and J by 5 bases, with 15 bases between the two germline ends. Sequenced material: peripheral blood. This receptor was identified in a man at least 80 years old with acute or convalescent COVID-19. The chain carries TRBV7-9 and TRBJ1-1; D not resolved. CDR3 in amino acids: CASSPGPPGTEAFF. The CDR3 DNA is TGTGCCAGCAGCCCCGGGCCCCCGGGGACTGAAGCTTTCTTT.